A single sample is the source of the 32 T cell receptor beta chains below, sequenced in a study of blood T cell repertoires in COVID-19. The table came from immunoSEQ multiplex PCR; TCRdb's copy has only in-frame clones and leaves some out. The sample records 250,000 to 300,000 clones, approximately 85% being singletons. The sample consisted of peripheral blood. The receptors here all came from a man between 45 and 60 years old with active or convalescent COVID-19.

In the case of this clone: Other DNA sequences in the same sample also yield this CDR3. The chain joins TRBV9 to TRBJ2-1, with a weak D call TRBD1 (5 bases). The CDR3 spans 13 residues. Germline V gives CDR1 SGDLS, CDR2 YYNGEE. Trimming cost V 0 bases and J 4 bases, with 5 bases left between them. The CDR3 sequence is CASSVGQYNEQFF. CDR3 in DNA: TGTGCCAGCAGCGTAGGACAGTACAATGAGCAGTTCTTC.

The chain carries TRBV27 and TRBJ1-5, with a possible D match to TRBD1 (6 bases). The CDR3 extends over 15 amino acids. Germline-derived CDR1 and CDR2 are MNHEY and SMNVEV (reference sequence). V was pared by 6 bases and J by 3 bases, with 15 bases between. CDR3 amino acids: CASRSSDSINQPQHF. The CDR3 DNA sequence: TGTGCCAGCAGGTCGTCGGACAGCATCAATCAGCCCCAGCATTTT.

The genes are TRBV3-1 (or the pseudogene TRBV3-2) and TRBJ1-5, with D perhaps matching TRBD1 (5 bases). V gave up 4 bases and J gave up 6 bases, with 16 bases separating them. Germline V gives CDR1 LGHDT, CDR2 YNNKEL (reference sequence). There are 15 residues in the CDR3. The CDR3 region has the DNA TGTGCCAGCAGCCCCTCCCCCGGGGGTGGTCAGCCCCAGCATTTT. Protein sequence: CASSPSPGGGQPQHF.

The V gene is TRBV12-5, the J gene TRBJ2-7; 10 nucleotides match TRBD2. The germline CDR1 and CDR2 sequences are LGHNT and FRNRAP. The length of the CDR3 is 16 residues. After removal of 3 bases from V and 0 bases from J, the junction contained 5 bases not matched to a gene. This chain's CDR3 is CASGFIGTSASYEQYF. CDR3 nucleotide sequence: TGTGCTAGTGGTTTTATCGGGACTAGCGCCTCCTACGAGCAGTACTTC.

The chain recombines TRBV10-3 with TRBJ2-7; 9 bases align to TRBD1. The ends lost 3 bases at V and 3 bases at J; junction bases unmatched: 12. The germline V gene encodes CDR1 ENHRY and CDR2 SYGVKD. CDR3 length: 17 residues. This CDR3 is CAISDRGQGLAGYEQYF. CDR3 in DNA: TGTGCCATCAGTGACCGGGGACAGGGTCTCGCCGGCTACGAGCAGTACTTC.

The J gene is TRBJ1-1, the V gene TRBV4-2; maybe TRBD1 (6 bases). The germline V and J ends were trimmed by 1 base and 1 base, with 7 bases remaining between them. Germline V gene data show CDR1 as LGHNA and CDR2 as YNFKEQ. This CDR3 contains 14 residues. For the CDR3, the DNA is TGTGCCAGCAGCCAAGCACAGGGGAACACTGAAGCTTTCTTT. Translated: CASSQAQGNTEAFF.

V usage is TRBV4-3 and J usage is TRBJ2-5, with D possibly being TRBD2 (6 bases). V dropped 0 bases and J dropped 5 bases, with 19 bases sitting between them. Looked up from germline, CDR1 is LGHNA and CDR2 is YSLEER. This CDR3 comprises 17 residues. CDR3 protein: CASSQDRNSGLRETQYF. CDR3 bases: TGCGCCAGCAGCCAAGATAGGAATAGCGGCCTCCGGGAGACCCAGTACTTC.

The genes are TRBV27 and TRBJ1-5; maybe TRBD1 (6 bases). The germline V gene encodes CDR1 MNHEY and CDR2 SMNVEV (reference sequence). This CDR3 has 15 amino acids. The V end was cut by 6 bases, the J end by 11 bases, with 23 bases between. DNA for the CDR3: TGTGCCAGCAGCCCCTGGATGGGGGCCAAAGAGTCCCAGCATTTT. Residues: CASSPWMGAKESQHF.

The chain recombines TRBV7-2 with TRBJ2-1, with D unclear. Germline CDR1 reads SGHTA; CDR2 reads FQGNSA. The CDR3 spans 15 residues. The ends were cut back, 1 base at V and 0 bases at J, with 7 bases in the middle. The CDR3 sequence: CASSLELSSYNEQFF. In DNA, the CDR3 is TGTGCCAGCAGCTTAGAACTGAGCTCCTACAATGAGCAGTTCTTC.

The chain couples TRBV3-1 (or the pseudogene TRBV3-2) to TRBJ2-7; 9 bases fit TRBD1. V dropped 3 bases and J dropped 4; count of bases not matched to a gene: 7. CDR1 and CDR2 from the germline V gene are LGHDT and YNNKEL (reference sequence). CDR3 length: 15 residues. CDR3 nucleotides: TGTGCCAGCAGCCACGCCCGGGACAGGGTGTACGAGCAGTACTTC. It translates to CASSHARDRVYEQYF.

The chain has TRBV20-1 and TRBJ2-5, with TRBD2 as a possible D gene (5 bases). The V gene lost 3 bases and the J gene lost 5 bases, with 16 bases spanning the gap. The CDR3 has 14 residues. Germline assignment: CDR1 DFQATT and CDR2 SNEGSKA (reference sequence). Written as DNA, the CDR3 is TGCAGTGCTAGTGAATCTGGAGGTTTGGAGACCCAGTACTTC. Encoded protein: CSASESGGLETQYF.

This clone has just a few counts. The chain combines TRBV12-5 with TRBJ1-1; D not resolved. Germline V gene sequence: CDR1 LGHNT, CDR2 FRNRAP. V lost 2 bases and J lost 1, with 11 bases in between. The CDR3 covers 15 residues. The CDR3 loop is CASGLPEGANTEAFF. In DNA, the CDR3 is TGTGCTAGTGGTTTGCCCGAAGGAGCGAACACTGAAGCTTTCTTT.

This sequence joins TRBV7-8 and TRBJ2-7; tentative D call: TRBD2 (5 bases). With 5 bases removed from V and 0 bases from J, the gap between germline ends came to 17 bases. This CDR3 is built from 16 residues. Germline-derived CDR1 and CDR2 are SGHVS and FQNEAQ. The CDR3 DNA reads as TGTGCCAGCAGCCTCTTAGTCGGGGAACTCTCCTACGAGCAGTACTTC. Translation gives CASSLLVGELSYEQYF.

The chain links TRBV10-1 to TRBJ1-2; D remains ambiguous. V lost 3 bases to trimming and J lost 1 base, with 9 bases between them. Germline CDR1 reads WNHNN; CDR2 reads SYGVQD (reference sequence). The CDR3 loop spans 14 amino acids. Written as DNA, the CDR3 is TGCGCCAGCAGTGAACTTCGGGTTAACTATGGCTACACCTTC. Translated: CASSELRVNYGYTF.

The J gene is TRBJ1-2, the V gene TRBV5-6; 7 bases agree with TRBD1. Germline values: CDR1 SGHDT, CDR2 YYEEEE. The CDR3 sequence is 15 residues long. J gave up 4 bases and V 4 bases, and 10 bases lay outside the gene matches. Here the CDR3 reads CASSTIRDRVYGYTF. For the CDR3, the DNA is TGTGCCAGCAGCACAATCCGGGACAGAGTCTATGGCTACACCTTC.

The chain couples TRBV20-1 to TRBJ2-7; TRBD2 matches 7 bases. Germline-derived CDR1 and CDR2 are DFQATT and SNEGSKA (reference sequence). Losses at the gene ends were 5 bases for V and 4 bases for J; bases not matched to a gene: 2. This CDR3 has 11 residues. DNA for the CDR3: TGCAGTGCTGGGACTATATACGAGCAGTACTTC. Translated, it gives CSAGTIYEQYF.

Worth noting for this clone: The sample carries other DNA sequences with the same CDR3. The chain joins TRBV5-1 to TRBJ1-2, with 11 bases identical to TRBD1. This CDR3 is 14 amino acids long. The germline V gene encodes CDR1 SGHRS and CDR2 YFSETQ. The V segment lost 2 bases and the J segment 5 bases; nucleotides outside the gene matches: 2. The CDR3 DNA follows: TGCGCCAGCAGCTTAGGACAGGGGGCTTATGGCTACACCTTC. This encodes CASSLGQGAYGYTF.

The chain uses TRBV10-2 and TRBJ1-5; no reliable D call. This CDR3 contains 13 residues. CDR1 and CDR2 (germline): WSHSY, SAAADI. Trimming took 8 bases from V and 2 from J, leaving 10 bases between them. The CDR3 is CASAQLGNQPQHF. CDR3 nucleotide sequence: TGCGCCAGCGCGCAACTTGGCAATCAGCCCCAGCATTTT.

This clone was detected only once. The rearrangement links TRBV3-1 (or the pseudogene TRBV3-2) to TRBJ2-3; 7 bases fit TRBD2. Trimming took 1 base from V and 0 from J; bases not matched to a gene: 4. CDR1 is LGHDT and CDR2 is YNNKEL in the germline V gene (reference sequence). The CDR3 is 16 amino acids. The CDR3: CASSQGYGRSTDTQYF. In DNA form, the CDR3 reads TGTGCCAGCAGCCAAGGCTACGGGAGGAGCACAGATACGCAGTATTTT.

Points on this clone: Sequence at one end of the junction differs from germline and may be a read error. The chain joins TRBV9 to TRBJ1-2, with TRBD1 matching over 8 bases. The germline gives CDR1 SGDLS, CDR2 YYNGEE. The CDR3 covers 13 residues. This chain's CDR3 is CASAGGTKYGYTF. In nucleotides, the CDR3 is TGTGCCAGCGCAGGGGGCACTAAGTATGGCTACACCTTC.

The chain employs TRBV4-2 and TRBJ2-7; 12 nucleotides line up with TRBD2. V trimming: 3 bases; J trimming: 6 bases; junction bases outside the gene matches: 9. This CDR3 comprises 16 residues. Germline lookup yields CDR1 LGHNA and CDR2 YNFKEQ. The DNA of the CDR3 is TGTGCCAGCAGCCAGTGGGCTAGCGGGAGGGGACGCGAGCAGTACTTC. Its translation is CASSQWASGRGREQYF.

The chain joins TRBV7-3 to TRBJ1-1, with TRBD1 identical over 8 bases. Germline CDR1 is SGHTA and CDR2 is FQGTGA. J gave up 7 bases and V 4 bases, and 8 bases lay outside the gene matches. This CDR3 region has 14 residues. CDR3 in amino acids: CASSSSGGTGEAFF. The CDR3 region has the DNA TGTGCCAGCAGCTCATCAGGGGGGACAGGTGAAGCTTTCTTT.

The J gene is TRBJ2-1, the V gene TRBV24-1, with 7 nucleotides matching TRBD1. V lost 3 bases to trimming and J lost 0 bases; unmatched junction nucleotides: 4. The CDR3 length is 16 residues. Germline CDR1 reads KGHDR; CDR2 reads SFDVKD. The CDR3 is CATSDRRDSSYNEQFF. CDR3 coding DNA: TGTGCCACCAGTGATCGCCGGGACAGCTCCTACAATGAGCAGTTCTTC.

V and J are TRBV21-1 and TRBJ2-1; no DNA check was done on the table's D call, TRBD1. TRBV21-1 represents a pseudogene. This CDR3 contains 13 residues. The CDR3 protein is CASSRNPQGEQFF. The CDR3 DNA reads TGTGCCAGCAGCAGAAACCCCCAGGGTGAGCAGTTCTTC.

This chain uses TRBV5-6 with TRBJ2-7, with TRBD1 as a possible D gene (6 bases). V was trimmed by 4 bases and J by 11 bases, leaving 22 bases between them. Germline CDR1 and CDR2: SGHDT and YYEEEE. CDR3 size: 14 residues. The CDR3 bases are TGTGCCAGCAGCAGAAGGAGCCAAGGGAACAGGGAGTACTTC. As protein: CASSRRSQGNREYF.

The chain has TRBV28 and TRBJ1-2; maybe TRBD1 (5 bases). V was pared by 3 bases and J by 7 bases, with 12 bases between. The length of the CDR3 is 13 residues. Germline V gene sequence: CDR1 MDHEN, CDR2 SYDVKM. The CDR3 DNA reads TGTGCCAGCAGTTTGGCGGGGCGGAGTGGCTACACCTTC. Translation: CASSLAGRSGYTF.

The V and J genes are TRBV19 and TRBJ1-5; 8 nucleotides line up with TRBD1. V lost 10 bases, J lost 3 bases, and 14 bases stayed unmatched. The CDR3 is 16 amino acids. Germline values: CDR1 LNHDA, CDR2 SQIVND (reference sequence). In DNA, the CDR3 is TGTGCCACAGGACAGGGAGGGAGTGGGGCCAATCAGCCCCAGCATTTT. This encodes CATGQGGSGANQPQHF. The full variable domain, with the rest looked up from reference TRBV19 and TRBJ1-5, is DGGITQSPKYLFRKEGQNVTLSCEQNLNHDAMYWYRQDPGQGLRLIYYSQIVNDFQKGDIAEGYSVSREKKESFPLTVTSAQKNPTAFYLCATGQGGSGANQPQHFGDGTRLSIL.

This chain uses TRBV28 with TRBJ2-7; tentative D call: TRBD2 (6 bases). V shed 0 bases and J shed 6 bases, with 6 bases lying between them. Germline loops: CDR1 MDHEN, CDR2 SYDVKM. CDR3 length equals 12 residues. CDR3 sequence reads: CASSLWGGEQYF. DNA of the CDR3: TGTGCCAGCAGTTTATGGGGAGGCGAGCAGTACTTC.

V and J are TRBV24-1 and TRBJ2-3; 8 nucleotides match TRBD2. Per germline, CDR1 KGHDR and CDR2 SFDVKD. The CDR3 is 15 residues long. Losses at the gene ends were 5 bases for V and 2 bases for J; bases not matched to a gene: 5. DNA for the CDR3: TGTGCCACCAGTGGGTCTAGCGGGTACACAGATACGCAGTATTTT. It is translated as CATSGSSGYTDTQYF.

The chain joins TRBV11-2 to TRBJ1-5; 9 nucleotides match TRBD1. The germline CDR1 and CDR2 sequences are SGHAT and FQNNGV. This CDR3 is built from 13 residues. The ends lost 6 bases at V and 7 bases at J; junction bases unmatched: 4. The CDR3 DNA follows: TGTGCCAGCAGTACGGACAGGGGACAGCCCCAGCATTTT. This gives the protein CASSTDRGQPQHF.

The rearrangement joins TRBV9 to TRBJ2-1; 16 bases align to TRBD2. CDR3 length equals 20 residues. Germline V gene data show CDR1 as SGDLS and CDR2 as YYNGEE. J lost 0 bases, V lost 4 bases, and 10 bases had no gene match. The CDR3 bases are TGTGCCAGCAGCTTCGGGACTAGCGGGAGGGCCTCGCTCTCCTACAATGAGCAGTTCTTC. Amino acid sequence: CASSFGTSGRASLSYNEQFF.

This clone was counted only a few times. The rearrangement joins TRBV7-2 to TRBJ2-1, with D tentatively TRBD2 (6 bases). The CDR3 loop spans 15 amino acids. Germline CDR1 and CDR2: SGHTA and FQGNSA. V dropped 4 bases and J dropped 7 bases, with 17 bases sitting between them. For the CDR3, the DNA is TGTGCCAGCAGCTCATCCGGGACTCTAGTTAATGAGCAGTTCTTC. It codes for CASSSSGTLVNEQFF.